These 21 T cell receptor beta chains originate from one sample sequenced in a study of blood T cell repertoires in COVID-19. The table came from immunoSEQ multiplex PCR; TCRdb's copy has only in-frame clones and leaves some out. The sample has 100,000 or so clones, 70% to 80% seen once. The sample was peripheral blood. These TCRs come from a human donor in a cohort sampled during active COVID-19.

J is TRBJ1-1 and V is TRBV10-3; D is ambiguous. Deletions cut 0 bases from V and 10 bases from J, with 9 bases between. The germline CDR1 and CDR2 sequences are ENHRY and SYGVKD. The CDR3 has 12 residues. The CDR3 here is CAISESRLSAFF. CDR3 nucleotides: TGTGCCATCAGTGAGTCGAGACTGTCAGCTTTCTTT.

The chain links TRBV7-9 to TRBJ2-1; D possibly corresponds to TRBD2 (5 bases). V was clipped by 3 bases and J by 0 bases, with 9 bases between them. This CDR3 spans 15 amino acids. Per germline, CDR1 SEHNR and CDR2 FQNEAQ (reference sequence). CDR3 protein: CASSFSVLSYNEQFF. The CDR3 nucleotides read TGTGCCAGCAGCTTTAGCGTCCTCTCCTACAATGAGCAGTTCTTC.

This clone showed up just a few times. This rearrangement joins TRBV6-5 to TRBJ2-5; 9 nucleotides line up with TRBD1. This CDR3 comprises 16 residues. Trimming at V came to 0 bases and at J to 5 bases, leaving 7 bases not matched to a gene. Germline CDR1 and CDR2: MNHEY and SVGAGI. The CDR3, as DNA: TGTGCCAGCAGTTACTCGGGACAGGGTACATGGGAGACCCAGTACTTC. Translated: CASSYSGQGTWETQYF.

The J gene is TRBJ2-5, the V gene TRBV5-1, with D tentatively TRBD1 (6 bases). CDR1 SGHRS and CDR2 YFSETQ come from the germline V gene. The CDR3 runs 16 residues. V was trimmed by 4 bases and J by 4 bases, leaving 20 bases between them. CDR3 nucleotides: TGCGCCAGCAGCACCGGGCAGGGGCGGATTGGAGAGACCCAGTACTTC. It encodes CASSTGQGRIGETQYF.

This clone was picked up one time. The rearrangement links TRBV5-4 to TRBJ2-7; 10 nucleotides align to TRBD2. Germline CDR1 is SGHNT and CDR2 is YYREEE (reference sequence). V gave up 4 bases and J gave up 3 bases; unmatched junction bases: 7. CDR3 length equals 15 residues. In nucleotides, the CDR3 is TGTGCCAGCAGCGTTAGCGGGAGGTCCGACTACGAGCAGTACTTC. Its translation: CASSVSGRSDYEQYF.

The chain joins TRBV3-1 (or the pseudogene TRBV3-2) to TRBJ2-3; possible D gene TRBD2, 6 bases. The V gene lost 2 bases and the J gene lost 4 bases, with 19 bases spanning the gap. Germline CDR1 LGHDT, CDR2 YNNKEL (reference sequence). CDR3 size: 17 residues. CDR3 coding DNA: TGTGCCAGCAGCCAAAAGGGAAATTTACCGGGGGCAGATACGCAGTATTTT. Amino acid sequence: CASSQKGNLPGADTQYF.

CDR3 in DNA: TGTGCCAGCAGCCCCCCGGGGTCCCCAGATACGCAGTATTTT. Amino acid sequence: CASSPPGSPDTQYF. The chain carries TRBV4-2 and TRBJ2-3, with D maybe TRBD2 (5 bases). This CDR3 is 14 amino acids long. The V gene's germline CDR1 is LGHNA and CDR2 YNFKEQ. V lost 4 bases and J lost 4, with 12 bases in between.

This clone was picked up a small number of times. The CDR3 bases are TGTGCCAGCAGTTTGACTAGCGGGTATGAGCAGTTCTTC. Translation: CASSLTSGYEQFF. V is TRBV27 and J is TRBJ2-1, with TRBD2 matching 10 bases. V lost 3 bases to trimming and J lost 8 bases; unmatched junction nucleotides: 1. CDR3 length equals 13 residues. Germline V gene data show CDR1 as MNHEY and CDR2 as SMNVEV (reference sequence).

This clone was found a few times. The chain carries TRBV7-6 and TRBJ2-5; D is unresolved. V gave up 1 base and J gave up 0 bases, with 6 bases separating them. The CDR3 loop spans 14 amino acids. The germline gives CDR1 SGHVS, CDR2 FNYEAQ. The CDR3, as DNA: TGTGCCAGCAGCTTAGGCGTCAACCAAGAGACCCAGTACTTC. Translation: CASSLGVNQETQYF.

In nucleotides, the CDR3 is TGCGCCAGCAGCTTGGAGACAGGCAGGAATCAGCCCCAGCATTTT. Its translation: CASSLETGRNQPQHF. V usage is TRBV5-1 and J usage is TRBJ1-5; maybe TRBD1 (6 bases). The germline gives CDR1 SGHRS, CDR2 YFSETQ. V was trimmed by 0 bases and J by 4 bases, leaving 11 bases between them. There are 15 residues in the CDR3.

This chain connects TRBV5-1 to TRBJ2-1, with 8 positions matching TRBD2. Germline values: CDR1 SGHRS, CDR2 YFSETQ. The CDR3 spans 14 residues. Trimming took 4 bases from V and 6 from J; bases not matched to a gene: 6. CDR3 sequence: CASSRGGPSNEQFF. CDR3 nucleotide sequence: TGCGCCAGCAGCCGGGGGGGGCCCAGCAATGAGCAGTTCTTC.

In DNA form, the CDR3 reads TGTGCCAGCAGCTTGGGGCCATACGGACAGGGGGCGATCAATGAGCAGTTCTTC. Translation: CASSLGPYGQGAINEQFF. This chain joins TRBV5-7 and TRBJ2-1; 11 bases line up with TRBD1. TRBV5-7 is an open reading frame, and its role is uncertain. With V trimmed by 0 bases and J by 6 bases, 11 bases remained unmatched. The CDR3 runs to 18 residues.

The V gene is TRBV4-2, the J gene TRBJ1-2; 10 bases align to TRBD1. The J segment lost 5 bases and the V segment lost 0 bases, leaving 3 bases of the junction unmatched. This CDR3 comprises 15 residues. Germline CDR1 reads LGHNA; CDR2 reads YNFKEQ. The CDR3 DNA is TGTGCCAGCAGCCAAGAAAGGACAGGGGGGTATGGCTACACCTTC. It translates to CASSQERTGGYGYTF.

This clone was found a few times. This rearrangement joins TRBV5-5 to TRBJ2-5, with 8 nucleotides matching TRBD1. The germline gives CDR1 SGHKS, CDR2 YYEKEE (reference sequence). With V trimmed by 1 base and J by 7 bases, 6 bases remained unmatched. This CDR3 comprises 14 residues. The CDR3: CASSLLAGGGTQYF. In DNA form, the CDR3 reads TGTGCCAGCAGCTTGTTGGCAGGGGGCGGGACCCAGTACTTC.

This sequence joins TRBV3-1 (or the pseudogene TRBV3-2) and TRBJ2-2; D remains ambiguous. Germline V gives CDR1 LGHDT, CDR2 YNNKEL (reference sequence). The CDR3 runs 13 residues. The V end was cut by 0 bases, the J end by 6 bases, with 5 bases between. DNA for the CDR3: TGTGCCAGCAGCCAAGATCGAGCCGGGGAGCTGTTTTTT. Translated: CASSQDRAGELFF.

The chain combines TRBV18 with TRBJ1-1; D gene uncertain. The germline V and J ends were trimmed by 5 bases and 9 bases, with 10 bases remaining between them. Germline CDR1 and CDR2: KGHSH and LQKENI. This CDR3 region has 11 residues. CDR3 residues: CASSSTSKAFF. For the CDR3, the DNA is TGTGCCAGCTCATCAACATCGAAAGCTTTCTTT.

The CDR3 is CASSRTSGDYEQYF. The CDR3 bases are TGTGCCAGCAGCCGGACTAGCGGAGACTACGAGCAGTACTTC. The V and J genes are TRBV7-6 and TRBJ2-7; 10 positions match TRBD2. The V segment lost 5 bases and the J segment 3 bases; nucleotides outside the gene matches: 4. Per germline, CDR1 SGHVS and CDR2 FNYEAQ. This CDR3 region has 14 residues.

This chain connects TRBV5-1 to TRBJ2-7; TRBD1 aligns across 7 bases. Germline V lookup: CDR1 SGHRS, CDR2 YFSETQ. This CDR3 is built from 14 residues. Trimming at V came to 2 bases and at J to 3 bases, leaving 5 bases not matched to a gene. In DNA, the CDR3 is TGCGCCAGCAGCTTCCTAACAGGGGACTACGAGCAGTACTTC. It is translated as CASSFLTGDYEQYF.

The chain carries TRBV6-5 and TRBJ2-3, with D possibly matching TRBD1 (6 bases). V was cut by 5 bases and J by 11 bases, with 20 bases left in between. The CDR3 spans 14 residues. The V gene's germline CDR1 is MNHEY and CDR2 SVGAGI. In DNA form, the CDR3 reads TGTGCCAGCAGTCCCGGGACAACTCCACTCGGGCAGTATTTT. It specifies CASSPGTTPLGQYF.

Within the sample, this clone is large. CDR3 residues: CASSLSAYEQYF. The CDR3 nucleotides read TGCGCCAGCAGCTTGTCCGCCTACGAGCAGTACTTC. The chain is built from TRBV5-1 and TRBJ2-7; D gene uncertain. CDR3 length: 12 amino acids. V was cut by 1 base and J by 2 bases, with 4 bases left in between. The germline V gene encodes CDR1 SGHRS and CDR2 YFSETQ.

CDR3 amino acids: CASAARQGLLYEQYF. The CDR3 DNA follows: TGTGCCAGCGCGGCCCGACAGGGACTCCTCTACGAGCAGTACTTC. The V call is TRBV27, the J call TRBJ2-7; maybe TRBD1 (7 bases). CDR3 length: 15 amino acids. Germline V gene lookup returns CDR1 MNHEY and CDR2 SMNVEV (reference sequence). Trimming cost V 8 bases and J 3 bases, with 20 bases left between them.